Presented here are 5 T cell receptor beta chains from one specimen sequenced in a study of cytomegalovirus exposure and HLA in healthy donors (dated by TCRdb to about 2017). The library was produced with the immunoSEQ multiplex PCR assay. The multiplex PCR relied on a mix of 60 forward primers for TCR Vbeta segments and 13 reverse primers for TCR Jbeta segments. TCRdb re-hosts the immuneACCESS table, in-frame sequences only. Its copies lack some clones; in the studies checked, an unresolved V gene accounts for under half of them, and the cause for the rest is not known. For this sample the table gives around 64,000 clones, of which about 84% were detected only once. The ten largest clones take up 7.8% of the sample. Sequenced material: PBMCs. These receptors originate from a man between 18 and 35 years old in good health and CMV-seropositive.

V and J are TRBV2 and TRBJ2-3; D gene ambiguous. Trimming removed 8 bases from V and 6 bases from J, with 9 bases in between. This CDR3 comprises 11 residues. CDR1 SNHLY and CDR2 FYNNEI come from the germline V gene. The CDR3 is CASEVGDTQYF. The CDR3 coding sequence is TGTGCCAGCGAAGTCGGGGATACGCAGTATTTT.

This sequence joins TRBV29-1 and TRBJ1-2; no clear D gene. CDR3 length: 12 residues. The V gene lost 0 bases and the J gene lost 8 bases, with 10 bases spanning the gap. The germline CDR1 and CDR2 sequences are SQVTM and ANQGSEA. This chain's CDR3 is CSVEDNSGGYTF. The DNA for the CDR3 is TGCAGCGTTGAAGATAACAGCGGGGGCTACACCTTC.

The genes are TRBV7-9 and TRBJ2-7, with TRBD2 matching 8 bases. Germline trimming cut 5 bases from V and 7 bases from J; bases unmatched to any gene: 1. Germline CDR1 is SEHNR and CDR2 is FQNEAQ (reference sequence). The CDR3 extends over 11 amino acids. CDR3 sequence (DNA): TGTGCCAGCAGCCCGGGGGGGGAGCAGTACTTC. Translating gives CASSPGGEQYF.

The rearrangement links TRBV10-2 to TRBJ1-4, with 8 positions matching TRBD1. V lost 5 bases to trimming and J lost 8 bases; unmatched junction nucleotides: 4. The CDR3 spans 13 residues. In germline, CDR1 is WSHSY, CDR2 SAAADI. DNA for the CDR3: TGCGCCAGCAGTTTACAGGGGGGAGAAAAACTGTTTTTT. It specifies CASSLQGGEKLFF.

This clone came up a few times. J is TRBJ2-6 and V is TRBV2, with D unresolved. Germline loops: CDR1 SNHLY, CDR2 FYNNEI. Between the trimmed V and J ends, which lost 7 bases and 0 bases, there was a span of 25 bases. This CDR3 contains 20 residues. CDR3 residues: CASTLDLMPSRRSGANVLTF. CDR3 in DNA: TGTGCCAGCACCCTAGACCTGATGCCTTCTAGGCGCTCTGGGGCCAACGTCCTGACTTTC.